This T cell receptor beta chain originates from a study of blood T cell repertoires in COVID-19. Profiled with immunoSEQ multiplex PCR; TCRdb holds only in-frame clones, not every one. The sample records 170,000 or so clones, 70% to 85% being singletons. Recovered participants had two consecutive negative NP/OP PCR tests, healthcare professional clearance, or symptom resolution. The V and J ends lost 0 bases and 4 bases, in that order; junction bases with no gene match: 5. CDR1 is MGHRA and CDR2 is YSYEKL in the germline V gene. CDR3 length: 17 amino acids. Sequenced input: PBMCs or T cells enriched from blood (not recorded which). This TCR derives from a woman in her forties or fifties who had recovered from COVID-19. The chain employs TRBV4-1 and TRBJ2-7; 14 bases map to TRBD2. CDR3 nucleotide sequence: TGCGCCAGCAGCCAAGATTTTAGACTAGCGGGAGGGTACGAGCAGTACTTC. It is translated as CASSQDFRLAGGYEQYF.